The sequence of this TCR beta chain was determined in a study of blood T cell repertoires in COVID-19. About the study: T cells, B-cell-depleted T cells, or PBMCs supplied cDNA or gDNA.

Here immunoSEQ multiplex PCR was the method, and the copy in TCRdb shows in-frame clones only, minus some. The data show around 200,000 clones, around 86% seen once. V dropped 3 bases and J dropped 1 base, with 13 bases sitting between them. CDR1 and CDR2 (germline): SGHTS, YDEGEE. The CDR3 contains 15 residues. This clone was detected once. This TCR was recovered from a man aged 40-49 years with acute or convalescent COVID-19. This chain uses TRBV5-8 with TRBJ1-1; weak D call: TRBD1 (6 bases). The sample consisted of peripheral blood. In DNA form, the CDR3 reads TGTGCCAGCAGCTACCCAATGACAGGGAACACTGAAGCTTTCTTT. This translates into CASSYPMTGNTEAFF.